The entry below describes one TCR beta chain. Its antigen has not been determined. Base qualities are missing; no much larger clone stands one base away. Enrolling through a virtual design, the prospective study's participants ranged in age from about 18 to 89 years and lived across some 23 United States geographic areas. In the prospective study, cohorts were assigned on the basis of participant-reported clinical history obtained from a screening survey and a study questionnaire. For ImmuneRACE Cohort 3, a participant was defined as recovered based on two consecutive negative NP/OP PCR tests, clearance by a healthcare professional, or resolution of symptoms. Each participant in the prospective study had whole blood, serum and a nasopharyngeal or oropharyngeal swab collected by mobile phlebotomists. Prospective study participants could optionally give additional blood draws and questionnaires over an approximately two-month period. Blood samples from the prospective study were shipped frozen or at room temperature prior to DNA extraction.

The immunoSEQ Assay, a bias-controlled multiplex PCR, was used to amplify TCRbeta CDR3 regions from genomic DNA. The source study handled its data this way. Nucleated cell counts per sample were estimated from amplification of reference gene primers within the assay. To quantify the absolute abundance of each unique TCRbeta CDR3 rearrangement, sequence reads were collapsed and filtered. For each sample, productive Simpson clonality was calculated as the square root of Simpson's diversity index across productive rearrangements. Entries here come from immuneACCESS through TCRdb and include only in-frame sequences with V and J called. Some clones fail to appear in such tables; in the studies checked, an unresolved V gene covers under half of the shortfall, and the cause of the remainder is unknown. The D gene and trimming were derived from the DNA, and the V and J assignments and clone size from that table. Counted in this sample were about 310,000 clones; 85% to 90% of them appeared once. The top ten hold just under 9.5% of the sample.

Trimming costs V 0 bases and J 6 bases, and their ends lie 18 bases apart. Its CDR3 holds 16 amino acids, cysteine through phenylalanine. Only the CDR3 region is kept as DNA, spanning 48 bases read in frame from base 1. From the germline V gene, CDR1 is MNHEY and CDR2 is SVGAGI. The sample belongs to a study of blood T cell repertoires in COVID-19 (dated by TCRdb to between 2020 and 2021). Describing the broader study: Samples from collaborators originated in the United States, Italy and Spain and spanned both the acute and convalescent phases of COVID-19. The samples were drawn from the first 160 participants of the ongoing ImmuneRACE study and from 950 to 1,500 subjects provided by 6 global collaborators. The repertoires were made available in a free public database intended to serve as a resource for research on the immune response to SARS-CoV-2. Where available, HLA class I and class II types were taken from metadata supplied by the sample provider and were not determined by assay-based typing. Subjects who had been exposed to COVID-19, were actively infected with it, or had recovered from it provided the deeply sampled blood TCRbeta repertoires that made up the dataset. The sample metadata nearly always contained a de-identified subject ID, COVID-19 status, age in years and sex. The prospective study material was composed of cDNA or gDNA derived from T cells, B-cell-depleted T cells, or PBMCs. General conclusions and limits of the study: Clinical and demographic metadata were provided uncurated, with the amount varying by source and participant.

The chain was built from TRBV6-5 and TRBJ2-7; a confident D gene designation cannot be given. This receptor was identified in a woman in her twenties or thirties who had recovered from COVID-19. Sequenced material: PBMCs or T cells enriched from blood (not recorded which). The CDR3 region has the sequence CASSYSAAQPFTEQYF. The nucleotide sequence is TGTGCCAGCAGTTACTCGGCGGCCCAGCCCTTCACCGAGCAGTACTTC.